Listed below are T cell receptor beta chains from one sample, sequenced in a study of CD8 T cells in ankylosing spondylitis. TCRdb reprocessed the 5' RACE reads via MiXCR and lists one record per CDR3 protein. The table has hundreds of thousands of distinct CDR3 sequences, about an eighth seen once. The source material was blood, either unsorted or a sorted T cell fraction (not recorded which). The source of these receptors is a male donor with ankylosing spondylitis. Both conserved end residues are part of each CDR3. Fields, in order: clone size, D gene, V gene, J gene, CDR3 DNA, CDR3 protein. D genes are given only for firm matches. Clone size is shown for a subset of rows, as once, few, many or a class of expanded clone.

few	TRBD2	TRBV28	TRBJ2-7	TGTGCCGCGGAGGGGAGGGCCTCCGAGCAGTACTTC	CAAEGRASEQYF
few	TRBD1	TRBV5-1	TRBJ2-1	TGCGCCAGCCTCCGGGACAGGGTATCCAATGAGCAGTTCTTC	CASLRDRVSNEQFF
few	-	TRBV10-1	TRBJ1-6	TGCGCCAGCAGTGAGTCAACAGGATATTCACCCCTCCACTTT	CASSESTGYSPLHF
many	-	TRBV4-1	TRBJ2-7	TGCGCCAGCAGCCAAGGTATGGCAGCCCGGTACGAGCAGTACTTC	CASSQGMAARYEQYF
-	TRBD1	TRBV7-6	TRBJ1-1	TGTGCCAGCAGCCGGACAGGGTCGCTTGAAGCTTTCTTT	CASSRTGSLEAFF
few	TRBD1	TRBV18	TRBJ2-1	TGTGCCAGCTCCCTTCTCGGGACAGGCTTGGGCGAGCAGTTCTTC	CASSLLGTGLGEQFF
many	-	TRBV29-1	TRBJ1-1	TGCAGCGTTGGGTTCCCGGGGAGCACTGAAGCTTTCTTT	CSVGFPGSTEAFF
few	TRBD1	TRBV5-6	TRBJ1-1	TGTGCCAGCAGCTTCCAGGGCAGGACAGGAGAAGAAGCTTTCTTT	CASSFQGRTGEEAFF
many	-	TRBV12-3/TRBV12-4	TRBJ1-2	TGTGCCAGCGTCAAGGAGTTTGGGTATGGCTACACCTTC	CASVKEFGYGYTF
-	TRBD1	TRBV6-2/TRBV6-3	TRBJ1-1	TGTGCCAGCAGTTACGACAGGGATAAAATGAACACTGAAGCTTTCTTT	CASSYDRDKMNTEAFF
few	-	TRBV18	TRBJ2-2	TGTGCCAGCTCACCTAATTTGGCAGGGTACACCGGGGAGCTGTTTTTT	CASSPNLAGYTGELFF
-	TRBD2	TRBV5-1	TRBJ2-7	TGCGCCAGCAGCTACCTAGCGGGAGTCGACGAGCAGTACTTC	CASSYLAGVDEQYF
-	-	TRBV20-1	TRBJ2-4	TGCAGTGCTATACTTGACGACATCATTCAGTACTTC	CSAILDDIIQYF
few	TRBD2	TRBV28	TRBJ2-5	TGTGCCAGCAGTTCCCCCTTGGGTAGCGGGGTCGTGGAGACCCAGTACTTC	CASSSPLGSGVVETQYF
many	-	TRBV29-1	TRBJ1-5	TGCAGCGTTGTGTTGAGGGCCGGGCAGCCCCAGCATTTT	CSVVLRAGQPQHF
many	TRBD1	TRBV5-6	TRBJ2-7	TGTGCCAGCAGCTCCGGGACAGGGTCCTACGAGCAGTACTTC	CASSSGTGSYEQYF
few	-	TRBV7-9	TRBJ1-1	TGTGCCAGCAGCTTGTGGGAGCCTGAAGCTTTCTTT	CASSLWEPEAFF
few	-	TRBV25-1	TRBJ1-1	TGTGCCAGCAGTGATAGTCGGGTTACGAACACTGAAGCTTTCTTT	CASSDSRVTNTEAFF
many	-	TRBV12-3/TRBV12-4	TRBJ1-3	TGTGCCAGCTACTTGTCTGGAAACACCATATATTTT	CASYLSGNTIYF
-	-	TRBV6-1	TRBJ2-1	TGTGCCAGCAGTGATGTGGGGAAATTAACCAATGAGCAGTTCTTC	CASSDVGKLTNEQFF
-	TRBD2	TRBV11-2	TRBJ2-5	TGTGCCAGCAGCTTAACCGTGACTAGCGGGACGGAGACCCAGTACTTC	CASSLTVTSGTETQYF
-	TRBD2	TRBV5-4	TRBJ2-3	TGTGCCAGCAGCTCTAGCGGGAGGGCCGGGGTAGATACGCAGTATTTT	CASSSSGRAGVDTQYF
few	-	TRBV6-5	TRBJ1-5	TGTGCCGCCGTTGGGACACGCGAACCCAATCAGCCCCAGCATTTT	CAAVGTREPNQPQHF
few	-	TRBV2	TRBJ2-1	TGTGCCAGCAGTATCATGGGCTTGAACTACAATGAGCAGTTCTTC	CASSIMGLNYNEQFF
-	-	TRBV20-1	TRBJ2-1	TGCAGTGCTATATCGAGTATCAACCATGAGCAGTTCTTC	CSAISSINHEQFF
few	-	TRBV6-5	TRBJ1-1	TGTGCCAGCAGCCTCCGGACAGAGTCAGGTGAAGCTTTCTTT	CASSLRTESGEAFF